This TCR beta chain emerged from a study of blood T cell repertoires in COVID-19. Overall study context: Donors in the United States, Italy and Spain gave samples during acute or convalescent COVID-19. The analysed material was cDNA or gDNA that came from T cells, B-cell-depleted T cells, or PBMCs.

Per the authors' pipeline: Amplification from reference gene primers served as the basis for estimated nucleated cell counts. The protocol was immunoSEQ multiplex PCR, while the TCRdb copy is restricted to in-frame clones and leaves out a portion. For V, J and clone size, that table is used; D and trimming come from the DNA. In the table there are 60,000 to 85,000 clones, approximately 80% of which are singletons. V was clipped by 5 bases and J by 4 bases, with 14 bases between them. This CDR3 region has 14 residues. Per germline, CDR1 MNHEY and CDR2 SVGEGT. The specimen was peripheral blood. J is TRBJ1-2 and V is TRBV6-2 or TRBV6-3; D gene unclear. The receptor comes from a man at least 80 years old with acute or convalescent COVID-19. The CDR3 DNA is TGTGCCAGCAGTAAAAGCTATAATTCCTATGGCTACACCTTC. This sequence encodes CASSKSYNSYGYTF.